These 26 T cell receptor beta chains share one sample of origin, sequenced in a study of CD8 T cells in ankylosing spondylitis. General study points: Characteristic, it appeared, of ankylosing spondylitis blood was a TCR beta motif of eight or nine highly homologous variants.

MiXCR, run by TCRdb on the 5' RACE reads, gives a single entry per CDR3 protein. Altogether about 330,000 distinct CDR3 sequences are present, 7% to 9% being singletons, with the ten largest covering about 14%. These receptors' targets are unknown. Sequenced material: blood, either unsorted or a sorted T cell fraction (not recorded which). The source of these receptors is a male donor with ankylosing spondylitis.

This clonotype was seen repeatedly, ten times or more. The chain recombines TRBV6-5 with TRBJ1-2; no reliable D call. Germline values: CDR1 MNHEY, CDR2 SVGAGI. Trimming left V 0 bases short and J 4 bases short, with 6 bases between. The CDR3 contains 13 residues. The CDR3 protein is CASSYSNIYGYTF. CDR3 bases: TGTGCCAGCAGTTACTCGAATATCTATGGCTACACCTTC.

This chain joins TRBV14 and TRBJ2-7; D remains ambiguous. V lost 0 bases and J lost 4, with 10 bases in between. The germline V gene has CDR1 SGHDN and CDR2 FVKESK. The CDR3 length is 14 residues. As DNA, the CDR3 is TGTGCCAGCAGCCAAGACTGGCGCCCTTACGAGCAGTACTTC. It specifies CASSQDWRPYEQYF. Supplemented by reference TRBV14 and TRBJ2-7, the full variable domain reads EAGVTQFPSHSVIEKGQTVTLRCDPISGHDNLYWYRRVMGKEIKFLLHFVKESKQDESGMPNNRFLAERTGGTYSTLKVQPAELEDSGVYFCASSQDWRPYEQYFGPGTRLTVT.

V is TRBV27 and J is TRBJ2-5, with 11 bases identical to TRBD2. V shed 5 bases, J shed 5 bases, and the junction held 10 bases outside the gene matches. The CDR3 sequence is 16 residues long. From germline, CDR1 is MNHEY and CDR2 SMNVEV (reference sequence). CDR3: CASSHTSGSSSETQYF. The CDR3 DNA sequence: TGTGCCAGCAGTCATACTAGCGGGAGCTCCTCGGAGACCCAGTACTTC.

This clonotype showed up just a few times. The J gene is TRBJ2-1, the V gene TRBV20-1; no reliable D call. Per germline, CDR1 DFQATT and CDR2 SNEGSKA (reference sequence). With 0 bases removed from V and 0 bases from J, the gap between germline ends came to 9 bases. The CDR3 spans 15 residues. CDR3: CSARDSAVSYNEQFF. In DNA, the CDR3 is TGCAGTGCTAGAGATTCTGCGGTCTCCTACAATGAGCAGTTCTTC.

This CDR3 is CASNTRWTFYTGELFF. CDR3 nucleotides: TGTGCCAGCAACACGCGGTGGACATTCTACACCGGGGAGCTGTTTTTT. The chain links TRBV2 to TRBJ2-2; possible D gene TRBD1, 5 bases. Germline loops: CDR1 SNHLY, CDR2 FYNNEI. The CDR3 covers 16 residues. The V gene lost 7 bases and the J gene lost 3 bases, with 18 bases spanning the gap.

This clonotype turned up a few times. This chain uses TRBV12-3 or TRBV12-4 with TRBJ2-3; 11 bases fit TRBD2. V gave up 3 bases and J gave up 2 bases; unmatched junction bases: 4. The CDR3 has 16 amino acids. Here the CDR3 DNA reads TGTGCCAGCAGTTTCCGACTAGCGGGGTACACAGATACGCAGTATTTT. Protein product: CASSFRLAGYTDTQYF.

This clonotype occurred many times. The rearrangement uses TRBV3-1 and TRBJ2-3, with D perhaps matching TRBD1 (5 bases). In germline, CDR1 is LGHDT, CDR2 YNNKEL (reference sequence). This CDR3 spans 16 amino acids. Trimming shortened V by 1 base and J by 1 base, and 12 bases separated the two germline ends. The CDR3 nucleotides read TGTGCCAGCAGCCAAGCAGGGTTGACGGGCACAGATACGCAGTATTTT. Amino acid sequence: CASSQAGLTGTDTQYF.

This clonotype was seen a few times. The chain employs TRBV2 and TRBJ2-7; weak D call: TRBD1 (6 bases). The CDR3 contains 14 residues. V dropped 8 bases and J dropped 0 bases, with 14 bases sitting between them. From germline, CDR1 is SNHLY and CDR2 FYNNEI. The CDR3 DNA sequence: TGTGCCAGCCTCGGAAGGACAGCCTCCTACGAGCAGTACTTC. Its protein product is CASLGRTASYEQYF.

This clonotype was seen a few times. This chain links TRBV28 with TRBJ2-7; the D is unclear. Germline V gives CDR1 MDHEN, CDR2 SYDVKM. The CDR3 runs 13 residues. The V end lost 6 bases, the J end lost 3 bases, and 12 bases lay between the germline ends. For the CDR3, the DNA is TGTGCCAGCAGAGGACGGCAGTTCTACGAGCAGTACTTC. This codes for CASRGRQFYEQYF.

This clonotype appeared a few times. The chain couples TRBV11-1 to TRBJ2-1, with a tentative D call TRBD1 (6 bases). This CDR3 spans 16 amino acids. Germline V lookup: CDR1 SGHAT, CDR2 FQDESV (reference sequence). Trimming cost V 4 bases and J 0 bases, with 13 bases left between them. The CDR3 nucleotides are TGTGCCAGCAGCTCCCAGGGGAGAAGCTCCTACAATGAGCAGTTCTTC. This sequence encodes CASSSQGRSSYNEQFF.

Ten or more counts support this clonotype. This chain links TRBV4-1 with TRBJ2-1, with 7 bases that match TRBD2. Germline V CDR1 and CDR2: MGHRA, YSYEKL. V lost 5 bases and J lost 2; bases outside the gene matches: 12. The CDR3 consists of 17 residues. The CDR3 DNA reads as TGCGCCAGCAGCGAACGAGGGAGGGCCATCACCTACAATGAGCAGTTCTTC. It yields the protein CASSERGRAITYNEQFF.

This chain uses TRBV28 with TRBJ2-5, with D maybe TRBD1 (5 bases). V was clipped by 3 bases and J by 2 bases, with 13 bases between them. Germline V gives CDR1 MDHEN, CDR2 SYDVKM. This CDR3 spans 15 amino acids. The CDR3 region is CASSFSTAYQETQYF. The CDR3 DNA sequence: TGTGCCAGCAGTTTTTCGACAGCGTATCAAGAGACCCAGTACTTC.

This sequence joins TRBV20-1 and TRBJ1-2; D gene uncertain. In germline, CDR1 is DFQATT, CDR2 SNEGSKA (reference sequence). The CDR3 consists of 12 residues. Trimming pared 5 bases from V and 2 bases from J, leaving 9 bases between. This CDR3 reads CSAFTVNYGYTF. The CDR3 region has the DNA TGCAGTGCTTTTACAGTCAACTATGGCTACACCTTC.

The V and J genes are TRBV28 and TRBJ1-1; 7 positions agree with TRBD1. This CDR3 has 12 residues. Trimming removed 2 bases from V and 8 bases from J; junction bases left unmatched: 2. Germline V gene lookup returns CDR1 MDHEN and CDR2 SYDVKM. CDR3 loop: CASSLTRGEAFF. CDR3 sequence (DNA): TGTGCCAGCAGTTTAACCAGGGGGGAAGCTTTCTTT.

This clonotype has at least ten counts. V and J are TRBV9 and TRBJ2-1; 9 bases align to TRBD2. The CDR3 totals 17 residues. CDR1 SGDLS and CDR2 YYNGEE come from the germline V gene. The junction had 8 bases not matched to a gene; V was cut back by 0 bases and J by 4 bases. The CDR3 here is CASSVGSGLADYNEQFF. The DNA of the CDR3 is TGTGCCAGCAGCGTAGGTTCGGGACTAGCTGATTACAATGAGCAGTTCTTC.

The rearrangement joins TRBV6-2 or TRBV6-3 to TRBJ2-7; TRBD1 is a possible D gene (5 bases). This CDR3 has 13 residues. Germline lookup yields CDR1 MNHEY and CDR2 SVGEGT. The V gene lost 6 bases and the J gene lost 2 bases, with 11 bases spanning the gap. CDR3 amino acids: CASRTDTTYEQYF. DNA for the CDR3: TGTGCCAGCAGAACGGACACCACCTACGAGCAGTACTTC.

This clonotype has just a few counts. The gene calls are TRBV10-3 and TRBJ2-7; tentative D call: TRBD2 (5 bases). Trimming removed 0 bases at V and 2 bases at J, with 11 bases between. This CDR3 spans 15 amino acids. Germline lookup yields CDR1 ENHRY and CDR2 SYGVKD. DNA of the CDR3: TGTGCCATCAGTGAGTCCGAGGGTGCCCCCTACGAGCAGTACTTC. It specifies CAISESEGAPYEQYF.

The chain combines TRBV19 with TRBJ1-5; D is perhaps TRBD1 (5 bases). V lost 5 bases and J 4 bases, leaving 18 bases between the germline ends. The CDR3 spans 16 residues. Germline CDR1 LNHDA, CDR2 SQIVND (reference sequence). The CDR3 reads CASSLLWAGKNQPQHF. The CDR3 DNA is TGTGCCAGTAGTCTCCTCTGGGCAGGGAAAAATCAGCCCCAGCATTTT.

The chain uses TRBV28 and TRBJ1-1, with TRBD1 as a possible D gene (6 bases). Trimming removed 3 bases at V and 3 bases at J, with 14 bases between. Per germline, CDR1 MDHEN and CDR2 SYDVKM. The CDR3 is 15 residues long. The CDR3 loop is CASSFLQGIDTEAFF. DNA for the CDR3: TGTGCCAGCAGTTTTTTGCAGGGGATCGACACTGAAGCTTTCTTT. Variable domain in full (rest from reference TRBV28 and TRBJ1-1): DVKVTQSSRYLVKRTGEKVFLECVQDMDHENMFWYRQDPGLGLRLIYFSYDVKMKEKGDIPEGYSVSREKKERFSLILESASTNQTSMYLCASSFLQGIDTEAFFGQGTRLTVV.

This clonotype was picked up a small number of times. This sequence joins TRBV5-1 and TRBJ2-2, with 13 bases that match TRBD2. The V gene end was trimmed by 6 bases and the J gene end by 3 bases; junction bases not matched to a gene: 8. Germline CDR1 SGHRS, CDR2 YFSETQ. The CDR3 runs to 17 residues. This CDR3 reads CASKILAGGPDTGELFF. The CDR3 nucleotides are TGCGCCAGCAAGATACTAGCGGGAGGGCCGGACACCGGGGAGCTGTTTTTT.

This clonotype has just a few counts. As DNA, the CDR3 is TGTGCCAGCAGTTACTTCGGGGCAGGAGCCATGAACACTGAAGCTTTCTTT. Translation gives CASSYFGAGAMNTEAFF. The genes are TRBV6-2 or TRBV6-3 and TRBJ1-1; TRBD1 is a possible D gene (5 bases). CDR1 is MNHEY and CDR2 is SVGEGT in the germline V gene. The CDR3 runs to 17 residues. V dropped 1 base and J dropped 0 bases, with 15 bases sitting between them.

Ten or more counts support this clonotype. As DNA, the CDR3 is TGTGCCACCAGTGGGTACGGGACAGGGTGGACTGGGGCCAACGTCCTGACTTTC. It encodes CATSGYGTGWTGANVLTF. The chain links TRBV24-1 to TRBJ2-6; 9 bases line up with TRBD1. Germline assignment: CDR1 KGHDR and CDR2 SFDVKD. V lost 5 bases to trimming and J lost 2 bases; unmatched junction nucleotides: 9. The CDR3 has 18 residues.

CDR3 in amino acids: CSVDSSRGYEQYF. The CDR3 DNA sequence: TGCAGCGTTGATAGTTCCAGGGGGTACGAGCAGTACTTC. V gene TRBV29-1 combines with J gene TRBJ2-7, with 7 bases aligning to TRBD1. With 3 bases clipped from V and 4 bases from J, the junction kept 6 bases outside the gene matches. The CDR3 contains 13 residues. Looked up from germline, CDR1 is SQVTM and CDR2 is ANQGSEA.

V is TRBV20-1 and J is TRBJ2-1; 10 bases agree with TRBD2. The germline gives CDR1 DFQATT, CDR2 SNEGSKA (reference sequence). V shed 6 bases, J shed 7 bases, and the junction held 12 bases outside the gene matches. The CDR3 extends over 15 amino acids. CDR3 amino acids: CSAGAGGPRINEQFF. CDR3 nucleotides: TGCAGTGCCGGAGCGGGAGGGCCTCGTATTAATGAGCAGTTCTTC.

This clonotype has just a few counts. The CDR3 spells CASSVGREGDQYF. The CDR3 DNA reads TGTGCCAGCAGCGTGGGGCGTGAAGGGGACCAGTACTTC. The chain has TRBV7-2 and TRBJ2-5, with D perhaps matching TRBD1 (5 bases). Trimming pared 5 bases from V and 10 bases from J, leaving 17 bases between. This CDR3 region has 13 residues. Per germline, CDR1 SGHTA and CDR2 FQGNSA.

There are a few counts of this clonotype. The chain combines TRBV7-9 with TRBJ2-1, with TRBD1 matching 9 bases. CDR1 and CDR2 (germline): SEHNR, FQNEAQ (reference sequence). The CDR3 runs to 17 residues. V trimming: 2 bases; J trimming: 8 bases; junction bases outside the gene matches: 13. Here the CDR3 reads CASSLWDREASLDEQFF. The CDR3 nucleotides are TGTGCCAGCAGCTTATGGGACAGGGAGGCCTCGCTGGATGAGCAGTTCTTC. The full variable domain, rest sourced from reference TRBV7-9 and TRBJ2-1, is DTGVSQNPRHKITKRGQNVTFRCDPISEHNRLYWYRQTLGQGPEFLTYFQNEAQLEKSRLLSDRFSAERPKGSFSTLEIQRTEQGDSAMYLCASSLWDREASLDEQFFGPGTRLTVL.